This TCR beta chain comes out of a study of T cells in Graves' hyperthyroidism and ophthalmopathy. This CDR3 comprises 15 residues. V was cut by 8 bases and J by 0 bases, with 14 bases left in between. The germline CDR1 and CDR2 sequences are KGHDR and SFDVKD. Lactation, pregnancy, other autoimmune disease or uncontrolled infection led to exclusion of patients. RNA transcripts provided the source from which TCR beta CDR3 regions were amplified. The HTBI primer set drove a first-round RT-PCR of the TCR CDR3. TCRdb reprocessed the multiplex PCR reads with MiXCR, giving one entry per CDR3 protein. Here the sample spans roughly 500,000 distinct CDR3 sequences, roughly 22% being singletons. This clonotype occurred a few times.

The chain is built from TRBV24-1 and TRBJ2-3; possible D gene TRBD2, 5 bases. Specimen: blood. The TCR was taken from a woman aged 70-85 years with Graves' ophthalmopathy. The CDR3 sequence is CATKSSGASTDTQYF. As DNA, the CDR3 is TGTGCCACCAAATCAAGCGGAGCAAGCACAGATACGCAGTATTTT.